The present T cell receptor beta chain was sequenced within a study of cytomegalovirus exposure and HLA in healthy donors. PCR used 60 Vbeta primers and 13 Jbeta primers. Only in-frame clones appear in the TCRdb table, and some are missing; sequencing was by immunoSEQ multiplex PCR. This sample has approximately 190,000 clones; more than 75% occur once, and the top ten carry roughly 15%. The CDR3 covers 13 residues. V trimming: 9 bases; J trimming: 6 bases; junction bases outside the gene matches: 8. Germline-derived CDR1 and CDR2 are MDHEN and SYDVKM. The rearrangement uses TRBV28 and TRBJ1-3; 7 nucleotides agree with TRBD1. Sequencing was done on a sample of PBMCs. The receptor was derived from a woman younger than 45 in good health and CMV-seropositive. CDR3 in amino acids: CASSTGNANTIYF. CDR3 DNA: TGTGCCAGTTCGACAGGGAATGCAAACACCATATATTTT.